The clone carrying this TCR beta chain was recorded many times. Its antigen is unknown. TCRdb processed the 5' RACE reads anew with MiXCR; each CDR3 protein has one entry. Among approximately 150,000 distinct CDR3 sequences listed, 9.8% were seen once. The data originate from a study of CD8 T cells in ankylosing spondylitis. Study-wide points: Seemingly characteristic of ankylosing spondylitis blood was a TCR beta motif consisting of about 8 highly homologous variants. From matched ankylosing spondylitis synovial fluid, disease-linked clones were reportedly recovered at significantly enriched levels.

The CDR3 is 15 residues long. The germline gives CDR1 ENHRY, CDR2 SYGVKD. Trimming removed 8 bases from V and 0 bases from J, with 15 bases in between. The chain combines TRBV10-3 with TRBJ2-3, with a possible D match to TRBD2 (5 bases). Sequencing was done on a sample of blood, either unsorted or a sorted T cell fraction (not recorded which). The sequence derives from a female donor with ankylosing spondylitis or in good health (not recorded which). The DNA of the CDR3 is TGTGCCATCGGTACGAGCGGTTCTAGCACAGATACGCAGTATTTT. Its protein is CAIGTSGSSTDTQYF.